A selection of T cell receptor beta chains follows, all from one sample in a study of cytomegalovirus exposure and HLA in healthy donors. Generated by immunoSEQ multiplex PCR, the TCRdb table keeps only in-frame clones and is missing some. The sample yields about 140,000 clones, approximately 73% seen once. Sequencing was performed on PBMCs. Receptors were obtained from a human donor in good health. CDR3s leave out the opening cysteine and the closing phenylalanine or tryptophan. Fields, in order: J gene, V gene, CDR3 protein.

TRBJ2-2 TRBV7-2 ASSLELSGELF
TRBJ2-3 TRBV12-5 ASGLIGVTDTQY
TRBJ2-5 TRBV4-1 ASSQGRGTYGETQY
TRBJ1-1 TRBV10-3 AISGVGADPRDTEAF
TRBJ2-6 TRBV5-4 ASSPGRGSGANVLT
TRBJ2-7 TRBV20-1 SASNPGEQY
TRBJ1-2 TRBV6-1 ASSEGGGDGFYGYT
TRBJ2-1 TRBV27 ASSLSSGAAYNEQF
TRBJ2-5 TRBV29-1 SVGTSGGFQETQY
TRBJ2-5 TRBV5-6 ASSEDRQETQY
TRBJ2-7 TRBV5-4 ASSPLPSSYEQY
TRBJ2-3 TRBV5-1 ASRLDGGASDTQY
TRBJ2-5 TRBV7-8 ASSLRTGLVVETQY
TRBJ2-1 TRBV13 ASSLSVGESYNEQF
TRBJ1-2 TRBV28 ASRATGLPYGYT
TRBJ1-2 TRBV7-9 ASSLLSTGAPYGYT
TRBJ2-1 TRBV7-8 ASSLEAGPGNEQF
TRBJ2-2 TRBV27 ATRRGSTGELF
TRBJ1-2 TRBV25-1 ASSEKWDRSGYT
TRBJ2-7 TRBV18 ASSPPGGLVCEQY
TRBJ2-6 TRBV7-8 ASSQRIAGSSGANVLT
TRBJ1-1 TRBV5-1 ASSLAGGGTEAF
TRBJ2-5 TRBV27 ASSWTSGMSETQY
TRBJ1-1 TRBV15 ATSTDRDFMNTEAF
TRBJ2-3 TRBV4-1 ASSQGGRLAGGSATQY
TRBJ1-1 TRBV27 ASSLLGQAKNTEAF
TRBJ1-6 TRBV7-8 ASSSDRGGVNSPLH
TRBJ2-7 TRBV27 ASSSGRGYQEQY
TRBJ1-6 TRBV5-4 ASSLAQQGGQFSPLH
TRBJ2-7 TRBV7-8 ASSSRGQSSYEQY
TRBJ2-6 TRBV19 ASSIASSGANVLT
TRBJ2-3 TRBV7-9 ASSFTAGDTTDTQY
TRBJ2-6 TRBV9 ASSGQGSSGANVLT
TRBJ1-1 TRBV11-3 ASSARDREFEAF
TRBJ2-5 TRBV27 ASSSGHQYQETPY
TRBJ2-6 TRBV7-9 ASSRGGPGANVLT